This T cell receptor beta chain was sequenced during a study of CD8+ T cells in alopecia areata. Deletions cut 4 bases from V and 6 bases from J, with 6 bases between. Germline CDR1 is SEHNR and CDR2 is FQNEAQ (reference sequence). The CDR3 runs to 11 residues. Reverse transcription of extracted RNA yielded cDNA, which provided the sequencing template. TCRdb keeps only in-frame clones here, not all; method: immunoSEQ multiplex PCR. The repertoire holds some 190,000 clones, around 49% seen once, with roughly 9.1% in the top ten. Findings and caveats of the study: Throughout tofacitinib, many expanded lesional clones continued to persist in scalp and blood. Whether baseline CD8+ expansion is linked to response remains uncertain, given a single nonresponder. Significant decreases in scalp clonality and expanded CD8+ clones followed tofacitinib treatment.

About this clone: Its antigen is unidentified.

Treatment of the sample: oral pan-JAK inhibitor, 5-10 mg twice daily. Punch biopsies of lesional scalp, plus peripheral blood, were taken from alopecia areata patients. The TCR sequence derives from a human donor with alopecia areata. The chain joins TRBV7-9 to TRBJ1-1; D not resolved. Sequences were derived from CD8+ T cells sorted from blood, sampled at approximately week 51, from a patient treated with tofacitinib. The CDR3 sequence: CASSYGAEAFF. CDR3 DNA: TGTGCCAGCAGCTACGGAGCTGAAGCTTTCTTT.